This TCR beta chain came from a study of circulating tumor DNA in untreated peripheral T-cell lymphoma. The study, taken as a whole, reports: Tumor-specific clonotypes: identified in 70% to 80% of patients, roughly 88% of baseline tissues.

V was clipped by 2 bases and J by 5 bases; unmatched bases: 5. There are 14 residues in the CDR3. CDR1 and CDR2 from the germline V gene are KGHSH and LQKENI. Sequencing was performed with immunoSEQ multiplex PCR; in TCRdb, only in-frame clones are kept and a portion is missing. The table includes about 8,900 clones, 82% detected once. With regard to this clone: Its antigen is as yet unknown.

The V and J genes are TRBV18 and TRBJ1-1; TRBD1 aligns across 7 bases. Sequenced sample: tumor tissue. The TCR was taken from a human donor with peripheral T-cell lymphoma. Here the CDR3 reads CASSPFDRETEAFF. The CDR3 DNA is TGTGCCAGCTCACCATTTGACAGGGAGACTGAAGCTTTCTTT.